The following is a TCR beta chain sequence with its context. This sample stems from a study of cytomegalovirus exposure and HLA in healthy donors. PCR amplification relied on 60 Vbeta primers (plus 13 Jbeta primers). Produced via immunoSEQ multiplex PCR; TCRdb's table is partial and in-frame only. Across under 40,000 clones, the top ten clones capture 3% to 4% of the sample. V lost 6 bases and J lost 4; bases outside the gene matches: 1. CDR3 length: 12 residues. Germline V lookup: CDR1 SQVTM, CDR2 ANQGSEA. The sample comprised PBMCs. This chain joins TRBV29-1 and TRBJ1-5, with 9 nucleotides matching TRBD1. This TCR derives from a woman aged 35 to 49 in good health and CMV-seropositive. The CDR3 DNA reads as TGCAGCGTGGGGACAGGGAATCAGCCCCAGCATTTT. It codes for CSVGTGNQPQHF. Supplemented by reference TRBV29-1 and TRBJ1-5, the full variable domain reads SAVISQKPSRDICQRGTSLTIQCQVDSQVTMMFWYRQQPGQSLTLIATANQGSEATYESGFVIDKFPISRPNLTFSTLTVSNMSPEDSSIYLCSVGTGNQPQHFGDGTRLSIL.